This is a list of T cell receptor beta chains from one sample in a study of vaccination and CD4 T cells after COVID-19. Their cognate antigens are unknown. A single record per CDR3 protein comes from TCRdb applying MiXCR to the PCR reads. The data hold under 30,000 distinct CDR3 sequences, with around a third observed a single time. This material consisted of CD4+ T cells from blood, cultured in vitro, taken about 7 months after SARS-CoV-2 vaccination. These receptor sequences come from a human donor who had recovered from COVID-19. CDR3s include the opening cysteine and the closing phenylalanine or tryptophan. A D gene is named only where the DNA matches it firmly. Only some rows state a clone size, as once, few, many or a class for expanded clones.

CDR3aa | CDR3nt | j_gene | v_gene | d_gene | abundance
CSAGGLYGETQYF | TGCAGTGCTGGGGGTCTATACGGGGAGACCCAGTACTTC | TRBJ2-5 | TRBV20-1 | NA | NA
CASSWGLAGAPQFF | TGTGCCAGCAGCTGGGGACTAGCGGGAGCTCCTCAGTTCTTC | TRBJ2-1 | TRBV7-3 | TRBD2 | once
CASSLLGVGNTEAFF | TGTGCCAGCAGCTTACTGGGGGTAGGGAACACTGAAGCTTTCTTT | TRBJ1-1 | TRBV5-6 | NA | NA
CASSPGPREQYF | TGTGCCAGCAGCCCGGGACCGAGGGAGCAGTACTTC | TRBJ2-7 | TRBV28 | NA | NA
CSARPLAGDSYEQYF | TGCAGTGCTCGTCCCTTAGCGGGAGATTCCTACGAGCAGTACTTC | TRBJ2-7 | TRBV20-1 | TRBD2 | few
CSAMGLSGRGSTDTQYF | TGCAGTGCTATGGGCCTTAGCGGGAGGGGGAGCACAGATACGCAGTATTTT | TRBJ2-3 | TRBV20-1 | TRBD2 | NA
CASRRSGRIGEQYF | TGTGCCAGCAGACGGAGCGGGAGAATCGGAGAGCAGTACTTC | TRBJ2-7 | TRBV6-2/TRBV6-3 | TRBD2 | few
CASSIPRNSYEQYF | TGTGCCAGCAGCATACCGAGGAACTCCTACGAGCAGTACTTC | TRBJ2-7 | TRBV6-1 | NA | few
CASTQLAGSTDTQYF | TGTGCCAGCACCCAACTAGCGGGAAGCACAGATACGCAGTATTTT | TRBJ2-3 | TRBV6-1 | TRBD2 | NA
CSARDPLTGSSNQPQHF | TGCAGTGCTAGAGACCCATTGACAGGCAGTTCCAATCAGCCCCAGCATTTT | TRBJ1-5 | TRBV20-1 | NA | few
CASSFGSGETQYF | TGTGCCAGCAGCTTTGGATCGGGAGAGACCCAGTACTTC | TRBJ2-5 | TRBV7-3 | NA | few
CSAERGRNSPLHF | TGCAGTGCGGAAAGGGGGAGGAATTCACCCCTCCACTTT | TRBJ1-6 | TRBV20-1 | NA | few
CASSAPATDTQYF | TGTGCCAGCAGCGCCCCCGCCACAGATACGCAGTATTTT | TRBJ2-3 | TRBV7-9 | NA | medium-sized
CAIRPRGNTEAFF | TGTGCCATCAGGCCCAGGGGGAACACTGAAGCTTTCTTT | TRBJ1-1 | TRBV10-3 | NA | few
CASSMAGKGSYEQYF | TGTGCCAGTAGTATGGCAGGAAAGGGATCCTACGAGCAGTACTTC | TRBJ2-7 | TRBV19 | NA | NA
CASSQQQGMDTQYF | TGTGCCAGCAGCCAACAACAGGGTATGGATACGCAGTATTTT | TRBJ2-3 | TRBV7-2 | NA | few
CASSPPLAKNIQYF | TGTGCCAGCAGTCCGCCCCTAGCCAAAAACATTCAGTACTTC | TRBJ2-4 | TRBV28 | NA | NA
CSASGGLATEAFF | TGCAGTGCTAGCGGGGGATTGGCCACTGAAGCTTTCTTT | TRBJ1-1 | TRBV20-1 | NA | few
CSAASNNSPLHF | TGCAGTGCGGCATCGAACAATTCACCCCTCCACTTT | TRBJ1-6 | TRBV20-1 | NA | NA
CASGGQAGEQYF | TGTGCCAGCGGTGGGCAGGCGGGGGAGCAGTACTTC | TRBJ2-7 | TRBV28 | NA | NA
CATSRGTWQETQYF | TGTGCCACCAGCAGGGGGACCTGGCAAGAGACCCAGTACTTC | TRBJ2-5 | TRBV15 | NA | few
CASSLEGRTDSPLHF | TGCGCCAGCAGCTTGGAGGGCAGGACGGATTCACCCCTCCACTTT | TRBJ1-6 | TRBV5-1 | NA | once
CASSRNTWTGLVEQFF | TGTGCCAGCAGTCGAAACACCTGGACAGGGTTGGTCGAGCAGTTCTTC | TRBJ2-1 | TRBV28 | TRBD1 | few
CASSRGQGGYEQYF | TGTGCCAGCAGCCGAGGACAGGGGGGCTACGAGCAGTACTTC | TRBJ2-7 | TRBV7-9 | TRBD1 | once
CASSLLGKTQYF | TGTGCCAGCAGTTTACTCGGAAAGACCCAGTACTTC | TRBJ2-5 | TRBV27 | NA | NA
CASSPAAGVAKNIQYF | TGTGCCAGCAGTCCCGCGGCAGGGGTCGCCAAAAACATTCAGTACTTC | TRBJ2-4 | TRBV28 | NA | NA
CSAKAGTVVGEQYF | TGCAGTGCTAAAGCCGGGACGGTGGTCGGGGAGCAGTACTTC | TRBJ2-7 | TRBV20-1 | NA | NA
CSASEPLAGELFF | TGCAGTGCTAGTGAACCGTTGGCCGGGGAGCTGTTTTTT | TRBJ2-2 | TRBV20-1 | NA | NA
CASSQERAGNQPQHF | TGCGCCAGCAGCCAAGAAAGGGCAGGCAATCAGCCCCAGCATTTT | TRBJ1-5 | TRBV4-3 | NA | NA